Listed below are T cell receptor beta chains from one sample, sequenced in a study of OX40 agonist ivuxolimab in advanced cancers. This table comes from immunoSEQ multiplex PCR, and its TCRdb copy is limited to in-frame clones, with some not included. The data hold about 55,000 clones, with about 88% observed a single time. The specimen comprised CD4+ or CD8+ T cells sorted from blood, sampled in a trial of the OX40 agonist ivuxolimab. These receptors all come from an adult with an advanced solid tumor such as melanoma, head and neck, liver or kidney cancer. Both conserved end residues are part of each CDR3. Fields, in order: CDR3 length, V gene, clone size, J gene, D gene, CDR3 DNA, CDR3 protein. A D gene is named only where the DNA matches it firmly. Size is stated for part of the rows, as once, few or many counts, or as a class when the clone is expanded.

>15|TRBV14|NA|TRBJ2-2|NA
TGTGCCAGCAGCCAAGTATCAGGGAACACCGGGGAGCTGTTTTTT
CASSQVSGNTGELFF
>14|TRBV6-1|NA|TRBJ1-2|NA
TGTGCCAGCAGGGGAACAGACTTCATCTATGGCTACACCTTC
CASRGTDFIYGYTF
>13|TRBV11-2|NA|TRBJ2-1|NA
TGTGCCAGCAGCTCCCAGAGGGGGGATGAGCAGTTCTTC
CASSSQRGDEQFF
>14|TRBV28|NA|TRBJ2-7|TRBD2
TGTGCCAGCCGCACCGGACTAGCCGGGTACGAGCAGTACTTC
CASRTGLAGYEQYF
>14|TRBV2|NA|TRBJ2-1|TRBD2
TGTGCCAGCAGTAAGGTAGCGGGAGCCTATGAGCAGTTCTTC
CASSKVAGAYEQFF
>14|TRBV19|NA|TRBJ1-4|NA
TGTGCCAGTAGTACTTTTGGGGGCGCCGAAAAACTGTTTTTT
CASSTFGGAEKLFF
>14|TRBV6-5|NA|TRBJ2-7|NA
TGTGCCAGCACCCCGGGTGCCAACTCCTACGAGCAGTACTTC
CASTPGANSYEQYF
>16|TRBV27|NA|TRBJ2-2|NA
TGTGCCAGCACTACTTCCCCAGGATTGAGCACCGGGGAGCTGTTTTTT
CASTTSPGLSTGELFF
>15|TRBV18|NA|TRBJ2-5|NA
TGTGCCAGCTCAGTATCGACAGGTGGAGGGGAGACCCAGTACTTC
CASSVSTGGGETQYF
>12|TRBV28|NA|TRBJ2-1|NA
TGTGCCAGCAGCCCAGGGGAGAATGAGCAGTTCTTC
CASSPGENEQFF
>12|TRBV6-6|NA|TRBJ2-1|TRBD2
TGTGCCACCAATAGCGGGATGGGTGAGCAGTTCTTC
CATNSGMGEQFF
>11|TRBV30|NA|TRBJ1-3|NA
TGTGCCTGGAGTGTATCGGACACCATATATTTT
CAWSVSDTIYF
>13|TRBV4-2|few|TRBJ2-7|NA
TGTGCCAGCAGCAGCCGGGACATAGGCGAGCAGTACTTC
CASSSRDIGEQYF
>15|TRBV7-2|NA|TRBJ2-5|NA
TGTGCCAGCAGCTTAGGGCAGGGGAGTAGGGAGACCCAGTACTTC
CASSLGQGSRETQYF
>15|TRBV28|NA|TRBJ2-3|NA
TGTGCCAGCAGTTTATCTTCTAGAAACGGGGCTGGGCAGTATTTT
CASSLSSRNGAGQYF
>13|TRBV6-5|NA|TRBJ1-1|TRBD1
TGTGCCAGCAGTTACGTGGCAGGGGGCGCAGCTTTCTTT
CASSYVAGGAAFF
>18|TRBV28|NA|TRBJ1-3|TRBD1
TGTGCCAGCAGCCGGCCGGGACAGGGGCCTTTCGGGGGAAACACCATATATTTT
CASSRPGQGPFGGNTIYF
>14|TRBV30|NA|TRBJ2-3|NA
TGTGCCTGGAGGTATGAGGTTACCACAGATACGCAGTATTTT
CAWRYEVTTDTQYF
>13|TRBV7-9|NA|TRBJ1-2|TRBD1
TGTGCCAGCAGCCCGGACAGGGTCTATGGCTACACCTTC
CASSPDRVYGYTF
>16|TRBV12-1|few|TRBJ2-2|NA
TGTGCCAGCTTTATAGGTTTAGCGGGATCCACCGGGGAGCTGTTTTTT
CASFIGLAGSTGELFF
>15|TRBV30|once|TRBJ2-3|TRBD2
TGTGCCTGGAGTGTCCAAGCGGGGTGGGCAGATACGCAGTATTTT
CAWSVQAGWADTQYF
>12|TRBV12-5|NA|TRBJ1-5|NA
TGTGCTAGTGGTCCCGGGGACCAGCCCCAGCATTTT
CASGPGDQPQHF
>14|TRBV18|NA|TRBJ1-4|TRBD1
TGTGCCAGCTCACGAGACAGGGGCAATGAAAAACTGTTTTTT
CASSRDRGNEKLFF
>16|TRBV7-9|NA|TRBJ2-5|TRBD1
TGTGCCAGCAGCTTAGGGAGAGACAGGGGGTTGGAGACCCAGTACTTC
CASSLGRDRGLETQYF
>12|TRBV30|few|TRBJ2-5|NA
TGTGCCTGGAGTGTAGCCCGGAAGACCCAGTACTTC
CAWSVARKTQYF
>16|TRBV15|few|TRBJ2-7|NA
TGTGCCACCAGCCTATTGGAGACACCAAGCTCCTACGAGCAGTACTTC
CATSLLETPSSYEQYF
>14|TRBV5-1|NA|TRBJ2-5|TRBD1
TGCGCCAGCAGCTTGACCGCAGGGGGAGAGACCCAGTACTTC
CASSLTAGGETQYF
>14|TRBV28|NA|TRBJ2-5|TRBD1
TGTGCCAGCAGTTTGGGGGGACAGGGGGGGACCCAGTACTTC
CASSLGGQGGTQYF
>15|TRBV7-9|NA|TRBJ2-1|TRBD2
TGTGCCAGCAGCCCTCCCGGGAGGCCCAATAATGAGCAGTTCTTC
CASSPPGRPNNEQFF
>16|TRBV14|NA|TRBJ1-5|NA
TGTGCCAGCAGCCAAGATTCCCGAAAAGATAATCAGCCCCAGCATTTT
CASSQDSRKDNQPQHF
>14|TRBV5-1|NA|TRBJ1-3|NA
TGCGCCAGCAGCTTCGGGAGCTCTGGAAACACCATATATTTT
CASSFGSSGNTIYF
>15|TRBV19|NA|TRBJ2-5|TRBD2
TGTGCCAGTAGTCCCCGACTAGCGGGAGGGGAGACCCAGTACTTC
CASSPRLAGGETQYF
>15|TRBV29-1|once|TRBJ2-1|TRBD2
TGCAGCGTTGTGGCTAGCGGGGGGCATCTTAATGAGCAGTTCTTC
CSVVASGGHLNEQFF
>15|TRBV5-4|NA|TRBJ1-2|NA
TGTGCCAGCAGCGCGGGGGGACGGTTCCGCTATGGCTACACCTTC
CASSAGGRFRYGYTF
>11|TRBV30|NA|TRBJ1-4|NA
TGTGCCTGGGCCGGAGGGGGAAAACTGTTTTTT
CAWAGGGKLFF
>9|TRBV6-6|NA|TRBJ1-1|NA
TGTGCCAGCGGTATTAAAGCTTTCTTT
CASGIKAFF